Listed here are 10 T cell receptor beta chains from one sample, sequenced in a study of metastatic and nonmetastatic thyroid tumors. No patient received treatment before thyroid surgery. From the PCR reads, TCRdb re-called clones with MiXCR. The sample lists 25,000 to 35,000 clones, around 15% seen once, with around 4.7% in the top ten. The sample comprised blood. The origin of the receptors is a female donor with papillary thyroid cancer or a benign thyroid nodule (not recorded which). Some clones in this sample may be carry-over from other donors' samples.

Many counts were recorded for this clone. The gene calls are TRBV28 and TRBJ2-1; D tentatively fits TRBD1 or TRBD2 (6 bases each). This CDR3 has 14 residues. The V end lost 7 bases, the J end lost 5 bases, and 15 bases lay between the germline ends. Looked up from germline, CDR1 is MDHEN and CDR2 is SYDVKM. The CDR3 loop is CASTRRGADNEQFF. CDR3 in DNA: TGTGCCAGCACCCGGAGGGGGGCTGACAATGAGCAGTTCTTC.

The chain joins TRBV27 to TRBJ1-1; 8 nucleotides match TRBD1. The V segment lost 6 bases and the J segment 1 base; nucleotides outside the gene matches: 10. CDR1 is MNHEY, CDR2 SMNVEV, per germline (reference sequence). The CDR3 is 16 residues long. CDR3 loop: CASSKRGDRGNTEAFF. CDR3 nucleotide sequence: TGTGCCAGCAGCAAACGAGGTGACAGGGGGAACACTGAAGCTTTCTTT.

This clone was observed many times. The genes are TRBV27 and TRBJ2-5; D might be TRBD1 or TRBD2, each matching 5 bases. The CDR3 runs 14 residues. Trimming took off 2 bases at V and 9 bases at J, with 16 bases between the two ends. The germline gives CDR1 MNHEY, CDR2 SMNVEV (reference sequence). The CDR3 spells CASSLVGAQRAQYF. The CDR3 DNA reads TGTGCCAGCAGTTTAGTAGGGGCACAGAGGGCCCAGTACTTC.

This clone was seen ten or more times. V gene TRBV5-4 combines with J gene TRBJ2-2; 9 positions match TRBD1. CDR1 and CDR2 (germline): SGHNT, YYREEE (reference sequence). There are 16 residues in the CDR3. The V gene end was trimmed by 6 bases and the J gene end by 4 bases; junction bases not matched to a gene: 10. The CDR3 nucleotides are TGTGCCAGCAAATTGGGTGACAGGGGGACCACCGGGGAGCTGTTTTTT. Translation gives CASKLGDRGTTGELFF.

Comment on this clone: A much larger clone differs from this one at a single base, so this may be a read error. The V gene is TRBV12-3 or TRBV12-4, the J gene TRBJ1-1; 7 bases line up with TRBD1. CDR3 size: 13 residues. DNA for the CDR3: TGTGCCAGCAGTTTTACAGGGGCTGGTGAATCTTTCTTT. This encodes CASSFTGAGESFF.

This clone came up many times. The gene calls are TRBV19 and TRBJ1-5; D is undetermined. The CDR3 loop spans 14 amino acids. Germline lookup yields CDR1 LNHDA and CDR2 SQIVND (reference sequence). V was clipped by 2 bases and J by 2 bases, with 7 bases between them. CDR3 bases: TGTGCCAGTAGTATAAGTCAGGGCAATCAGCCCCAGCATTTT. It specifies CASSISQGNQPQHF.

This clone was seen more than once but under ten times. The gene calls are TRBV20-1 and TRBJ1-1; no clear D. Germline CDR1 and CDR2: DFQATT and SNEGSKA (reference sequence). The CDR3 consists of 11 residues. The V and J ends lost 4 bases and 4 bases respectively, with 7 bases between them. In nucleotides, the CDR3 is TGCAGTGCTACGGGATCCACTGAAGCTTTCTTT. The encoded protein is CSATGSTEAFF.

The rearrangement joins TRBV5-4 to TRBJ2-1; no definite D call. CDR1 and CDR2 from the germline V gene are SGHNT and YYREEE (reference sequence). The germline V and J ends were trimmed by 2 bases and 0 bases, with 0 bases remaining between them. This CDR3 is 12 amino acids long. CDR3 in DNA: TGTGCCAGCAGCTTCTCCTACAATGAGCAGTTCTTC. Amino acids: CASSFSYNEQFF.

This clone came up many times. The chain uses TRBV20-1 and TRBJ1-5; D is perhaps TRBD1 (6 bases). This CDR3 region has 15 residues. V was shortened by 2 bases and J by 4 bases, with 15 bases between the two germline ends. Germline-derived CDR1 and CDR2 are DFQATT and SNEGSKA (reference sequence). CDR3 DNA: TGCAGTGCTAGACCGACGGGACATCATAATCAGCCCCAGCATTTT. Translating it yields CSARPTGHHNQPQHF.

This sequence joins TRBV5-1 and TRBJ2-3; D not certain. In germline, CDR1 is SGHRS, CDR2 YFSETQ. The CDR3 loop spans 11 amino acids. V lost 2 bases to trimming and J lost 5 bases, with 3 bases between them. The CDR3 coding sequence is TGCGCCAGCAGCTTAAAAGATACGCAGTATTTT. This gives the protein CASSLKDTQYF.